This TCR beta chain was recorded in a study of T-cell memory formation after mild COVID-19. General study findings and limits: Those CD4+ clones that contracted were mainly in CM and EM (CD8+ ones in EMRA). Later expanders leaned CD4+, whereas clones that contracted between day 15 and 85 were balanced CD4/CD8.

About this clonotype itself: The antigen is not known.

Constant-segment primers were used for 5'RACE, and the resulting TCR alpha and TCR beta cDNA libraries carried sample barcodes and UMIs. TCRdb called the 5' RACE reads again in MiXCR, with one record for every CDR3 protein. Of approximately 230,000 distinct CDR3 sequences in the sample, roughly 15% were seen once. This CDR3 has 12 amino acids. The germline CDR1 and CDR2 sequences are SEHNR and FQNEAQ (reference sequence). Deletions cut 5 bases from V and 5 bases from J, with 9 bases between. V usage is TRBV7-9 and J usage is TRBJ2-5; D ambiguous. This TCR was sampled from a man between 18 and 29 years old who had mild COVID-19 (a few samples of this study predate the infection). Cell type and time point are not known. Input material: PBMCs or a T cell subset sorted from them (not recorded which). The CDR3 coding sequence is TGTGCCAGCAGCCAAATTGCCGAGACCCAGTACTTC. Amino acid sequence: CASSQIAETQYF.